Presented here are 5 T cell receptor beta chains from one specimen sequenced in a study of T-cell reconstitution after alpha-beta-depleted transplantation in children. Preparing the TCRbeta library involved the use of unique molecular identifiers. TCRdb redid the calling of the PCR reads with MiXCR, one entry per CDR3 protein. The sample records fewer than 750,000 distinct CDR3 sequences, 25% to 30% being singletons. Sequences were derived from PBMCs, sampled before TCRalphabeta/CD19-depleted stem cell transplant. The receptors shown here come from a boy younger than two with Wiskott-Aldrich syndrome, due to receive a stem cell transplant.

This clonotype showed up just a few times. V and J are TRBV12-3 or TRBV12-4 and TRBJ2-2; no firm D call. The V gene lost 3 bases and the J gene lost 1 base, with 6 bases spanning the gap. CDR3 length: 14 residues. The CDR3 is CASSFKRNTGELFF. In DNA, the CDR3 is TGTGCCAGCAGTTTTAAGCGGAACACCGGGGAGCTGTTTTTT.

This clonotype appeared a few times. This chain joins TRBV28 and TRBJ2-7; unclear D gene. The CDR3 consists of 11 residues. The germline V gene encodes CDR1 MDHEN and CDR2 SYDVKM. Trimming pared 7 bases from V and 6 bases from J, leaving 10 bases between. CDR3 loop: CASTGLIEQYF. In nucleotides, the CDR3 is TGTGCCAGCACCGGGCTGATCGAGCAGTACTTC.

The CDR3 spells CATSENTDTQYF. The CDR3, as DNA: TGTGCCACCAGTGAGAACACAGATACGCAGTATTTT. V gene TRBV24-1 combines with J gene TRBJ2-3; D not certain. V dropped 4 bases and J dropped 2 bases, with 3 bases sitting between them. The CDR3 is made up of 12 amino acids. CDR1 KGHDR and CDR2 SFDVKD come from the germline V gene.

This rearrangement joins TRBV12-3 or TRBV12-4 to TRBJ2-3; a weak D match, TRBD1 (5 bases). The CDR3 runs 16 residues. V was cut by 4 bases and J by 0 bases, with 14 bases left in between. The CDR3 sequence: CASSSTAVLSTDTQYF. CDR3 coding DNA: TGTGCCAGCAGTTCGACAGCAGTTCTAAGCACAGATACGCAGTATTTT.

This clonotype was counted a few times. V usage is TRBV29-1 and J usage is TRBJ2-7; D not resolved. There are 12 residues in the CDR3. V lost 4 bases and J 6 bases, leaving 13 bases between the germline ends. Germline CDR1 SQVTM, CDR2 ANQGSEA. The CDR3 protein is CSVALQKGEQYF. As DNA, the CDR3 is TGCAGCGTTGCGTTGCAGAAGGGCGAGCAGTACTTC.